The 32 T cell receptor beta chains below come from one sample, sequenced in a study of beta chain features in type 1 diabetes. Since all of the isolated RNA was reverse transcribed, expressed TCRB transcripts were what got sequenced. The table came from immunoSEQ multiplex PCR; TCRdb's copy has only in-frame clones and leaves some out. Of about 900,000 clones in the sample, roughly 15% are singletons; the top ten hold around 0.02%. The source material was naive CD4+ T cells from blood. These receptors all stem from a woman aged 18-29 years in good health.

This clone was picked up a small number of times. V usage is TRBV6-6 and J usage is TRBJ1-4; D uncertain. V was clipped by 7 bases and J by 7 bases, with 13 bases between them. This CDR3 contains 13 residues. Germline V gene sequence: CDR1 MNHNY, CDR2 SVGAGI (reference sequence). Here the CDR3 DNA reads TGTGCCAGCACTGAATCGGGGTCTGAAAAACTGTTTTTT. Protein sequence: CASTESGSEKLFF.

This sequence joins TRBV27 and TRBJ2-1; D is unresolved. The CDR3 is 13 residues long. The V end was cut by 2 bases, the J end by 5 bases, with 7 bases between. Looked up from germline, CDR1 is MNHEY and CDR2 is SMNVEV (reference sequence). The CDR3 coding sequence is TGTGCCAGCAGTTTAAGGACCAACAATGAGCAGTTCTTC. Its protein product is CASSLRTNNEQFF.

This clone was found a few times. V and J are TRBV28 and TRBJ1-2; a weak D match, TRBD1 (5 bases). The CDR3 length is 13 residues. Trimming removed 7 bases from V and 8 bases from J, with 17 bases in between. Germline CDR1 is MDHEN and CDR2 is SYDVKM. CDR3 protein: CASNLRGTTGYTF. Written as DNA, the CDR3 is TGTGCCAGCAATTTGAGAGGGACGACGGGCTACACCTTC.

This clone was seen a handful of times. The genes are TRBV29-1 and TRBJ2-5, with D possibly being TRBD2 (6 bases). The CDR3 runs 14 residues. V shed 4 bases and J shed 0 bases, with 12 bases lying between them. From germline, CDR1 is SQVTM and CDR2 ANQGSEA. The CDR3 loop is CSVVNRDYQETQYF. CDR3 in DNA: TGCAGCGTTGTGAACCGGGACTACCAAGAGACCCAGTACTTC.

This rearrangement joins TRBV5-1 to TRBJ2-7; the D is unclear. The germline V gene has CDR1 SGHRS and CDR2 YFSETQ. The germline V and J ends were trimmed by 2 bases and 0 bases, with 6 bases remaining between them. The CDR3 consists of 13 residues. This CDR3 reads CASSFTSSYEQYF. Here the CDR3 DNA reads TGCGCCAGCAGCTTTACGAGCTCCTACGAGCAGTACTTC.

This chain connects TRBV7-6 to TRBJ2-1, with 10 bases identical to TRBD2. V dropped 1 base and J dropped 1; count of bases not matched to a gene: 4. Germline V gene sequence: CDR1 SGHVS, CDR2 FNYEAQ. CDR3 length equals 17 residues. The CDR3, as DNA: TGTGCCAGCAGCTTAGGGAGCGGGAGGGCTTCCTACAATGAGCAGTTCTTC. Its translation: CASSLGSGRASYNEQFF.

Concerning this clone itself: Other DNA sequences in the same sample also yield this CDR3. The chain combines TRBV18 with TRBJ2-2, with TRBD2 identical over 8 bases. The CDR3 extends over 16 amino acids. The V segment lost 3 bases and the J segment 0 bases; nucleotides outside the gene matches: 3. Germline values: CDR1 KGHSH, CDR2 LQKENI. The CDR3 here is CASSPLLAANTGELFF. The CDR3 DNA reads as TGTGCCAGCTCACCTTTACTAGCGGCGAACACCGGGGAGCTGTTTTTT. Drawing the rest from reference TRBV18 and TRBJ2-2, the complete variable domain is NAGVMQNPRHLVRRRGQEARLRCSPMKGHSHVYWYRQLPEEGLKFMVYLQKENIIDESGMPKERFSAEFPKEGPSILRIQQVVRGDSAAYFCASSPLLAANTGELFFGEGSRLTVL.

This clone was recorded a few times. J is TRBJ1-5 and V is TRBV18; D is uncertain. Trimming stripped 4 bases from V and 9 bases from J, with 16 bases between. Germline loops: CDR1 KGHSH, CDR2 LQKENI. This CDR3 comprises 14 residues. The DNA of the CDR3 is TGTGCCAGCTCACTAGGGATGGGCCCGGGGCCCCAGCATTTT. Its translation: CASSLGMGPGPQHF. Full variable domain (outside the CDR3, taken from reference TRBV18 and TRBJ1-5): NAGVMQNPRHLVRRRGQEARLRCSPMKGHSHVYWYRQLPEEGLKFMVYLQKENIIDESGMPKERFSAEFPKEGPSILRIQQVVRGDSAAYFCASSLGMGPGPQHFGDGTRLSIL.

The CDR3 here is CSVLRDRAGYTF. In nucleotides, the CDR3 is TGCAGCGTCCTCAGGGACAGGGCTGGCTACACCTTC. J is TRBJ1-2 and V is TRBV29-1; 9 bases map to TRBD1. Germline V CDR1 and CDR2: SQVTM, ANQGSEA. With 6 bases clipped from V and 7 bases from J, the junction kept 6 bases outside the gene matches. The CDR3 has 12 amino acids.

V usage is TRBV9 and J usage is TRBJ2-7, with 9 bases aligning to TRBD1. The CDR3 sequence is 15 residues long. V was clipped by 4 bases and J by 5 bases; unmatched bases: 10. Per the germline V gene, CDR1 is SGDLS and CDR2 is YYNGEE. The CDR3 loop reads CASSSIGQGLNEQYF. For the CDR3, the DNA is TGTGCCAGCAGCTCTATCGGACAGGGGCTAAACGAGCAGTACTTC.

In its sample, this clone was seen a few times. CDR3 nucleotides: TGTGCCAGCAGCGGTACCCACTGGGGCTACACCTTC. Translation: CASSGTHWGYTF. The rearrangement links TRBV25-1 to TRBJ1-2, with D unresolved. The CDR3 is made up of 12 amino acids. V gave up 6 bases and J gave up 8 bases, with 13 bases separating them. Germline V lookup: CDR1 MGHDK, CDR2 SYGVNS.

The J gene is TRBJ2-3, the V gene TRBV11-1, with TRBD2 as a possible D gene (5 bases). This CDR3 region has 16 residues. Germline V gives CDR1 SGHAT, CDR2 FQDESV (reference sequence). Trimming took off 2 bases at V and 0 bases at J, with 12 bases between the two ends. CDR3 sequence: CASSLPAGGSTDTQYF. The CDR3, as DNA: TGTGCCAGCAGCTTACCCGCTGGCGGGAGCACAGATACGCAGTATTTT.

The rearrangement uses TRBV11-3 and TRBJ2-5, with TRBD1 matching over 9 bases. This CDR3 is 14 amino acids long. Germline assignment: CDR1 SGHNT and CDR2 YENEEA. With 5 bases clipped from V and 5 bases from J, the junction kept 6 bases outside the gene matches. CDR3: CASSTQGARETQYF. In DNA form, the CDR3 reads TGTGCCAGCAGCACACAGGGGGCGCGGGAGACCCAGTACTTC.

This chain joins TRBV14 and TRBJ2-7, with 10 bases aligning to TRBD2. The CDR3 sequence is 16 residues long. J gave up 4 bases and V 1 base, and 7 bases lay outside the gene matches. Germline assignment: CDR1 SGHDN and CDR2 FVKESK. The CDR3, as DNA: TGTGCCAGCAGCCAAGGGGGACTAGCGCCCGGTTACGAGCAGTACTTC. Its translation is CASSQGGLAPGYEQYF.

Turning to this clone: Sequence at one end of the junction differs from germline and may be a read error. The rearrangement links TRBV7-3 to TRBJ2-7; 11 nucleotides match TRBD2. This CDR3 is 15 amino acids long. The V gene's germline CDR1 is SGHTA and CDR2 FQGTGA. In nucleotides, the CDR3 is TGTGCCAGCAGCCTAACTAGCGGGAGTGTCTACGAGCAGTACTTC. Translating it yields CASSLTSGSVYEQYF.

V and J are TRBV7-2 and TRBJ2-1; 7 positions match TRBD1. Per the germline V gene, CDR1 is SGHTA and CDR2 is FQGNSA. The CDR3 totals 17 residues. V lost 4 bases and J lost 2; bases outside the gene matches: 11. The CDR3 DNA is TGTGCCAGCAGCTCCCCCGACAGGGTTAGGACCTACAATGAGCAGTTCTTC. Translation: CASSSPDRVRTYNEQFF.

This clone appeared a few times. This rearrangement joins TRBV5-4 to TRBJ2-1; D is ambiguous. Germline lookup yields CDR1 SGHNT and CDR2 YYREEE (reference sequence). This CDR3 has 15 residues. V lost 0 bases to trimming and J lost 7 bases, with 14 bases between them. The CDR3 sequence is CASSLAGVLWNEQFF. In nucleotides, the CDR3 is TGTGCCAGCAGCTTGGCTGGGGTTCTCTGGAATGAGCAGTTCTTC.

The V gene is TRBV7-2, the J gene TRBJ2-6, with D tentatively TRBD1 (6 bases). V lost 3 bases and J lost 1, with 13 bases in between. In germline, CDR1 is SGHTA, CDR2 FQGNSA. The CDR3 totals 17 residues. CDR3 bases: TGTGCCAGCAGCTTGAACGGACAGCTTTCTGGGGCCAACGTCCTGACTTTC. Amino acid sequence: CASSLNGQLSGANVLTF.

This clone was observed a few times. For the CDR3, the DNA is TGCGCCAGCAGCTTGAGATTGTCCGGGACCCAGTACTTC. It encodes CASSLRLSGTQYF. The chain employs TRBV5-1 and TRBJ2-5; unclear D gene. Germline values: CDR1 SGHRS, CDR2 YFSETQ. The V and J ends lost 1 base and 7 bases respectively, with 11 bases between them. The CDR3 consists of 13 residues.

This clone occurred a few times. The genes are TRBV7-8 and TRBJ2-1, with a weak D call TRBD2 (5 bases). Deletions cut 2 bases from V and 8 bases from J, with 13 bases between. Per germline, CDR1 SGHVS and CDR2 FQNEAQ. There are 14 residues in the CDR3. The CDR3 DNA reads as TGTGCCAGCAGCTTACGGACCCCGCGGGATGAGCAGTTCTTC. Protein product: CASSLRTPRDEQFF. Complete variable domain (other parts from reference TRBV7-8 and TRBJ2-1): GAGVSQSPRYKVAKRGQDVALRCDPISGHVSLFWYQQALGQGPEFLTYFQNEAQLDKSGLPSDRFFAERPEGSVSTLKIQRTQQEDSAVYLCASSLRTPRDEQFFGPGTRLTVL.

This clone appeared a few times. V and J are TRBV28 and TRBJ2-1; 8 bases map to TRBD2. This CDR3 region has 15 residues. CDR1 is MDHEN, CDR2 SYDVKM, per germline. V lost 6 bases to trimming and J lost 0 bases; unmatched junction nucleotides: 4. The CDR3: CASRPGGNSYNEQFF. For the CDR3, the DNA is TGTGCCAGCAGACCGGGAGGGAACTCCTACAATGAGCAGTTCTTC.

The sample holds a few counts of this clone. V gene TRBV4-1 combines with J gene TRBJ1-2; TRBD1 matches at 7 bases. CDR3 length: 16 amino acids. Germline V gene data show CDR1 as MGHRA and CDR2 as YSYEKL. V shed 1 base and J 1 base; nucleotides not matched to a gene: 6. CDR3 sequence (DNA): TGCGCCAGCAGCCAAGCCGGGACAGTGTTTAACTATGGCTACACCTTC. Residues: CASSQAGTVFNYGYTF.

The chain links TRBV5-4 to TRBJ2-1; TRBD2 agrees at 11 bases. The germline CDR1 and CDR2 sequences are SGHNT and YYREEE (reference sequence). The CDR3 totals 16 residues. Trimming took 4 bases from V and 10 from J; bases not matched to a gene: 13. The CDR3 region is CASSDRLAGGSSEQFF. The CDR3 region has the DNA TGTGCCAGCAGCGATCGTCTAGCGGGAGGTTCCTCCGAGCAGTTCTTC.

Note on this clone: In the same sample, other DNA sequences code for this CDR3. The J gene is TRBJ2-5, the V gene TRBV20-1; D uncertain. The CDR3 has 11 residues. The germline gives CDR1 DFQATT, CDR2 SNEGSKA (reference sequence). V was pared by 3 bases and J by 5 bases, with 7 bases between. The DNA of the CDR3 is TGCAGTGCTAGGTCTCAGGAGACCCAGTACTTC. Encoded protein: CSARSQETQYF.

This clone was counted a few times. The genes are TRBV2 and TRBJ2-5; 10 bases align to TRBD2. J was trimmed by 5 bases and V by 4 bases; bases with no gene match: 7. CDR1 and CDR2 from the germline V gene are SNHLY and FYNNEI. The CDR3 totals 15 residues. This CDR3 reads CASSVASGRGETQYF. The CDR3 bases are TGTGCCAGCAGTGTGGCTAGCGGGAGAGGGGAGACCCAGTACTTC.

This chain connects TRBV7-6 to TRBJ1-3; D is perhaps TRBD1 (6 bases). The CDR3 sequence is 15 residues long. V lost 3 bases, J lost 0 bases, and 9 bases lay in between. In germline, CDR1 is SGHVS, CDR2 FNYEAQ. The CDR3 DNA reads as TGTGCCAGCAGCTTTACAGGGCTCTCTGGAAACACCATATATTTT. Residues: CASSFTGLSGNTIYF. Variable domain in full (rest from reference TRBV7-6 and TRBJ1-3): GAGVSQSPRYKVTKRGQDVALRCDPISGHVSLYWYRQALGQGPEFLTYFNYEAQQDKSGLPNDRFSAERPEGSISTLTIQRTEQRDSAMYRCASSFTGLSGNTIYFGEGSWLTVV.

Only a few counts were recorded for this clone. The chain carries TRBV19 and TRBJ2-7; 7 bases are shared with TRBD2. This CDR3 has 13 residues. The junction had 3 bases not matched to a gene; V was cut back by 4 bases and J by 3 bases. Germline V gene data show CDR1 as LNHDA and CDR2 as SQIVND (reference sequence). CDR3: CASSRPGGYEQYF. In DNA, the CDR3 is TGTGCCAGTAGTAGGCCGGGGGGCTACGAGCAGTACTTC. Full variable domain (rest looked up from reference TRBV19 and TRBJ2-7): DGGITQSPKYLFRKEGQNVTLSCEQNLNHDAMYWYRQDPGQGLRLIYYSQIVNDFQKGDIAEGYSVSREKKESFPLTVTSAQKNPTAFYLCASSRPGGYEQYFGPGTRLTVT.

As for this clone: At one of its ends the junction is not consistent with the germline gene, which may arise from a read error. The V call is TRBV6-1, the J call TRBJ2-5; D might be TRBD2 (6 bases). Germline CDR1 MNHNS, CDR2 SASEGT. This CDR3 spans 18 amino acids. CDR3 nucleotide sequence: TGTGCCATCAGTGAGCCTTGGGAGGACACTACTTTAGAAGAGACCCAGTACTTC. Encoded protein: CAISEPWEDTTLEETQYF.

In its sample, this clone was seen a few times. This rearrangement joins TRBV5-1 to TRBJ2-7; 10 nucleotides match TRBD2. Judging by the DNA end, TRBJ2-1 fits better; the J call may be wrong. CDR1 and CDR2 from the germline V gene are SGHRS and YFSETQ. This CDR3 spans 15 amino acids. This chain's CDR3 is CASSYLAGASNEQFF. In DNA form, the CDR3 reads TGCGCCAGCAGCTACCTAGCGGGAGCATCCAATGAGCAGTTCTTC.

Only a few counts were recorded for this clone. The DNA for the CDR3 is TGTGCCAGCAGCCTCAGTCTGGGGGTATACAATGAGCAGTTCTTC. Protein product: CASSLSLGVYNEQFF. The chain links TRBV11-2 to TRBJ2-1, with D possibly called TRBD1 or TRBD2 (5 bases each). This CDR3 comprises 15 residues. Germline V gene lookup returns CDR1 SGHAT and CDR2 FQNNGV. V was cut by 5 bases and J by 4 bases, with 15 bases left in between.

The V gene is TRBV7-9, the J gene TRBJ2-2; 7 bases agree with TRBD1. The CDR3 totals 16 residues. The V gene's germline CDR1 is SEHNR and CDR2 FQNEAQ (reference sequence). J lost 3 bases, V lost 2 bases, and 6 bases had no gene match. CDR3 region: CASSLRQGPHTGELFF. The CDR3 DNA is TGTGCCAGCAGCTTACGACAGGGCCCTCACACCGGGGAGCTGTTTTTT.

The rearrangement links TRBV18 to TRBJ1-5; D call uncertain. CDR3 length: 15 amino acids. The germline V gene encodes CDR1 KGHSH and CDR2 LQKENI. V gave up 6 bases and J gave up 0 bases, with 12 bases separating them. This chain's CDR3 is CASSQFGDSNQPQHF. CDR3 coding DNA: TGTGCCAGCTCGCAATTCGGGGATAGCAATCAGCCCCAGCATTTT.